This TCR beta chain was found in a study of T-cell memory formation after mild COVID-19. In this sample, this clonotype turned up a few times. The CDR3 has 12 residues. Trimming cost V 8 bases and J 8 bases; bases outside gene matches: 6. TCRdb re-called the 5' RACE reads through MiXCR, storing one row per CDR3 protein. The table records hundreds of thousands of distinct CDR3 sequences, about 20% of them present only once. The rearrangement joins TRBV12-3 or TRBV12-4 to TRBJ2-1; 7 bases map to TRBD2. The material sequenced was PBMCs or a T cell subset sorted from them (not recorded which). This TCR derives from an adult woman who had mild COVID-19 (a few samples of this study predate the infection). Cell type and time point are not known. CDR3 sequence (DNA): TGTGCCAGCGGTACGACTAGCTATGAGCAGTTCTTC. Its protein product is CASGTTSYEQFF.